This T cell receptor (beta chain) was sequenced in a study of CD8+CD57+ T cells in acquired aplastic anemia (dated by TCRdb to 2016 to 2019). About the study as a whole: Extracted DNA from sorted CD4+ and CD8+ cells averaged around 3.3 ug, ranging from roughly 0.17 to 27.4 ug. Mean read counts for healthy donor samples were approximately 10 million for CD4+ cells and around 11 million for CD8+ cells. Points the paper makes about the study in general: Fewer than 35 CD8+ CDR3 sequences were found to be shared between patients and controls, but these sequences appeared to be highly expressed in patients and within the immunodominant clones of the patients. CD8+ Simpson's diversity did not differ significantly between patients and healthy controls (P=0.060).

In this study, sorted CD4+ and CD8+ T cells from the blood of healthy subjects and of severe aplastic anemia patients had their TCR repertoires deep-sequenced. Ficoll-Paque density gradient centrifugation was used to isolate peripheral blood mononuclear cells. CD4+ and CD8+ T cells were sorted by FACS or magnetic beads before DNA extraction. The CDR3 measures 17 amino acids from cysteine to phenylalanine. Just the 51-base CDR3 DNA is kept, in frame starting at base 1. The germline V gene (reference sequence) sets CDR1 to MNHEY and CDR2 to SMNVEV. Between the V and J ends, shortened by 1 base and 0 bases respectively, the junction contains 16 bases. A word on this clonotype: Its recognized antigen is unknown. There are no base qualities to consult, and no much larger clone falls within one base.

Genomic DNA served as template for TCR beta VDJ combination and CDR3 sequence profiling. An Illumina HiSeq 2000 was the platform used for TCR repertoire sequencing. Concerning the study's data processing: Repertoire assessment relied on Simpson's diversity index, CDR3 size and DJ length profiles, and TRBV/TRBJ rearrangement plots. The most abundant DNA sequence in the deep sequencing data was taken as the immunodominant clone. CDR3 amino acid sequences were screened for sharing across subjects and compared with published repertoires and the VDJdb database. TCRdb redid the processing of the public reads, applying fastp at Q25 and MiXCR, and retained in-frame beta chains. Each record represents a unique CDR3 protein, reported with the most common genes and DNA among its rows. The authors' filters were not applied to this entry. A total of 150,000 to 200,000 distinct CDR3 sequences appear in this sample, 55% to 80% of them only once. Of the sample, 45% to 50% falls within the top ten clones.

The receptor's source is a human donor in good health. Sequencing was carried out using sorted CD4+, CD8+, or CD8+CD57+ T cells (not recorded which) from PBMCs. Rearrangement joined TRBV27 to TRBJ2-7; a weak D assignment points to TRBD2 (7 bases agree). The nucleotide sequence is given as TGTGCCAGCAGTTTATTCGGGGGGCAGGTTAGCTCCTACGAGCAGTACTTC. It specifies CASSLFGGQVSSYEQYF.